Sequencing of this T cell receptor beta chain was carried out in a study of breast tumors, draining lymph nodes, adjacent tissues. This clonotype was picked up many times. Its specificity is not known. The lymph nodes were axillary draining lymph nodes from breast cancer patients. MiXCR was run by TCRdb on the multiplex PCR reads, yielding one entry per CDR3 protein. The data show around 150,000 distinct CDR3 sequences, with approximately 30% seen just once and under 2.5% held by the top ten. The germline CDR1 and CDR2 sequences are KGHSY and FQNENV. Trimming took off 6 bases at V and 5 bases at J, with 13 bases between the two ends. The CDR3 covers 14 residues. Findings of the study overall: Findings are consistent with lymph node origin and intratumoral expansion of most tumor T cells. Tumor repertoires ranked between lymph nodes and nontumor tissue in diversity, with V and J gene preferences.

This receptor was identified in a female donor with breast cancer. Some clones in this sample may be carry-over from other donors' samples. The source material was axillary lymph node tissue. The chain uses TRBV16 and TRBJ2-2; tentatively, D is TRBD1 (6 bases). Written as DNA, the CDR3 is TGTGCCAGCAGACAGGGCACAGGAACCGGGGAGCTGTTTTTT. Translating it yields CASRQGTGTGELFF.